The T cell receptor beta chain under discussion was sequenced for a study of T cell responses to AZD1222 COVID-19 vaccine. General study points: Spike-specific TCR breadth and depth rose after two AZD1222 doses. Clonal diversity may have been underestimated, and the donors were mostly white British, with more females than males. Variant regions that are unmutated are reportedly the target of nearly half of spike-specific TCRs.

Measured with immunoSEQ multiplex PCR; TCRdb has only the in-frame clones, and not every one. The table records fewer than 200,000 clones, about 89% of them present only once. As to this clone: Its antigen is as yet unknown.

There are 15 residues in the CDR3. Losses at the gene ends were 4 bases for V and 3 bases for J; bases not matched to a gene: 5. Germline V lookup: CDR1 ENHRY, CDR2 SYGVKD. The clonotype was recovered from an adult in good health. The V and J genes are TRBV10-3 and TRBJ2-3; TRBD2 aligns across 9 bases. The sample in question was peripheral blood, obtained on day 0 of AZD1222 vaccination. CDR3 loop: CAISVLSGSTDTQYF. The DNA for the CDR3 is TGTGCCATCAGTGTACTTAGCGGGAGTACAGATACGCAGTATTTT.